This T cell receptor (beta chain) was documented in a study of T cells in Graves' hyperthyroidism and ophthalmopathy. The overall study: At the time of initial diagnosis and before any treatment, peripheral blood was collected.

Germline CDR1 reads MNHEY; CDR2 reads SMNVEV (reference sequence). With 0 bases removed from V and 5 bases from J, the gap between germline ends came to 13 bases. The CDR3 runs to 15 residues. This clonotype has ten or more counts. Amplified TCR beta CDR3 regions derived from RNA transcripts. The primer set for the first-round RT-PCR of the TCR CDR3 was HTBI. TCRdb reprocessed the multiplex PCR reads with MiXCR, giving one entry per CDR3 protein. The sample lists a few hundred thousand distinct CDR3 sequences, 15% to 18% seen once, with less than 9.5% in the top ten. This sequence was found in a woman aged 25-40 years with Graves' hyperthyroidism. The V and J genes are TRBV27 and TRBJ2-5; no clear D. The material sequenced was blood. The CDR3 DNA is TGTGCCAGCAGTTTATCCGGGCCCGACGGGGAGACCCAGTACTTC. Translated, it gives CASSLSGPDGETQYF.